This TCR beta chain was documented in a study of T cells in Graves' hyperthyroidism and ophthalmopathy. Authors of the study amplified TCR beta CDR3 regions from RNA transcripts. An initial round of RT-PCR targeting the TCR CDR3 relied on the HTBI primer set. MiXCR, run by TCRdb on the multiplex PCR reads, gives a single entry per CDR3 protein. This sample yields 500,000 to 600,000 distinct CDR3 sequences, of which 15% to 20% are seen a single time; 47% belongs to the top ten. The CDR3 totals 13 residues. CDR1 is GTSNPN and CDR2 is SVGIG in the germline V gene (reference sequence). Deletions cut 3 bases from V and 8 bases from J, with 16 bases between. This clonotype was seen many times. The antigen is undetermined. Broader study findings: Blood shared most expanded thyroid clonotypes above 0.001.

Patients were excluded for uncontrolled infection, other autoimmune disease, pregnancy or lactation. The study based diagnoses on clinical symptoms, serum thyroxine and TRAb, thyroid ultrasound and orbital computed tomography. Fresh peripheral blood, about 9.3 ml, yielded the PBMCs. This TCR was sampled from a man aged 35 to 55 with Graves' ophthalmopathy. Sequencing was carried out using blood. The chain is built from TRBV30 and TRBJ1-2, with unresolved D. The CDR3 region is CAWSERSGTGYTF. For the CDR3, the DNA is TGTGCCTGGAGCGAAAGATCAGGCACGGGCTACACCTTC.